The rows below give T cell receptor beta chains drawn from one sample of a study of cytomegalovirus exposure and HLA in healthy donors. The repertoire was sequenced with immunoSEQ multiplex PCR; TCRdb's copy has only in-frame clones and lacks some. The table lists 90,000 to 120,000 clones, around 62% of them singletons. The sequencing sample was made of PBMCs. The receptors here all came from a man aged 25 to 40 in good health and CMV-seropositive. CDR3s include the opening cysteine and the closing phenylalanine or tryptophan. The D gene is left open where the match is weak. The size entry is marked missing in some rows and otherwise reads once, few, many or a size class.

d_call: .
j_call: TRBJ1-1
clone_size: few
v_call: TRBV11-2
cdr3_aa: CASSFGGEMNTEAFF
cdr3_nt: TGTGCCAGCAGCTTTGGAGGGGAAATGAACACTGAAGCTTTCTTT

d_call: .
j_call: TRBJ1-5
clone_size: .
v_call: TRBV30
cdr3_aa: CAWSGVLAPGTSSNQPQHF
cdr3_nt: TGTGCCTGGAGTGGGGTTCTGGCTCCAGGGACAAGTAGCAATCAGCCCCAGCATTTT

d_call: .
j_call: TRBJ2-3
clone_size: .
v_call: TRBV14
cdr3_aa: CASSRVFSDTQYF
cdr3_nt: TGTGCCAGCAGCCGTGTCTTTTCAGATACGCAGTATTTT

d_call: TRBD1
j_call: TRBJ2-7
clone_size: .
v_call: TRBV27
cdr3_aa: CASRAIGTGRLYEQYF
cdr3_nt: TGTGCCAGCAGAGCGATTGGGACAGGCCGTCTCTACGAGCAGTACTTC

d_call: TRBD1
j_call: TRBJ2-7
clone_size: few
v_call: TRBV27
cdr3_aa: CATPGPGTGTSTSYEQYF
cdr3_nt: TGTGCCACCCCCGGCCCCGGGACAGGGACTTCTACTTCCTACGAGCAGTACTTC

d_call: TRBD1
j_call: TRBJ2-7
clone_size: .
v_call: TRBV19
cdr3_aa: CASSTGDRGKGSYEQYF
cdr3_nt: TGTGCCAGTAGTACCGGGGACAGAGGGAAAGGCTCCTACGAGCAGTACTTC

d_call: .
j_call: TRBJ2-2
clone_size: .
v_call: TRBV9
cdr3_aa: CASSPLSGTGELFF
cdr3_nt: TGTGCCAGCAGCCCCCTCAGCGGCACCGGGGAGCTGTTTTTT

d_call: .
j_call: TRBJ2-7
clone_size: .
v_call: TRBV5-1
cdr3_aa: CASSLPNSYEQYF
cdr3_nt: TGCGCCAGCAGCTTGCCTAACAGCTACGAGCAGTACTTC

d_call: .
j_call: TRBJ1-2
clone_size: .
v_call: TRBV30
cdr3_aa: CAWSLSGAHGYTF
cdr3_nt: TGTGCCTGGAGTCTGTCAGGGGCTCATGGCTACACCTTC

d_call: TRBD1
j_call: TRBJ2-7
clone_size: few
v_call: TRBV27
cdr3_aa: CASRPSGQGSYEQYF
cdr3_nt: TGTGCCAGCAGACCCTCCGGACAGGGGTCCTACGAGCAGTACTTC

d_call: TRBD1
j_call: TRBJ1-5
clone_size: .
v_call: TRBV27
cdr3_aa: CASSLRQGTQPQHF
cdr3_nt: TGTGCCAGCAGTTTAAGACAGGGGACTCAGCCCCAGCATTTT

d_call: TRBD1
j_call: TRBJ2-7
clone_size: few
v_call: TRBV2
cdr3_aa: CAKGQGASYEQYF
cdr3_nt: TGTGCCAAGGGACAGGGGGCTTCCTACGAGCAGTACTTC

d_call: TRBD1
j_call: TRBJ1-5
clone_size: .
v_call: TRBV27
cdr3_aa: CASSSTKILRDRTNQPQHF
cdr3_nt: TGTGCCAGCAGTTCAACAAAGATTTTAAGGGACAGAACTAATCAGCCCCAGCATTTT

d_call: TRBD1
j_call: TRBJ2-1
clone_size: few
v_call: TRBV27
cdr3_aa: CASSLDRGYNEQFF
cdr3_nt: TGTGCCAGCAGTTTAGACAGGGGATACAATGAGCAGTTCTTC

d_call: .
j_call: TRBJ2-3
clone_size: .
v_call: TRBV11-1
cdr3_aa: CASSLPRLSTDTQYF
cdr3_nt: TGTGCCAGCAGCCTCCCCCGGTTAAGCACAGATACGCAGTATTTT

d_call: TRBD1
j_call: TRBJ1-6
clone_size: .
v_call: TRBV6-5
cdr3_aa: CASSYLTGGNSPLHF
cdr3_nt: TGTGCCAGCAGTTACTTGACAGGGGGCAATTCACCCCTCCACTTT

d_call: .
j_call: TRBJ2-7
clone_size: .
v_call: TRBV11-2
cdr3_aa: CASSLSDEQYF
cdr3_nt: TGTGCCAGCAGCTTGTCCGACGAGCAGTACTTC

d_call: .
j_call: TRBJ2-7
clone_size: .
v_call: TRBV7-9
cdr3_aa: CASSSSANYEQYF
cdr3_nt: TGTGCCAGCAGCTCTTCCGCTAATTACGAGCAGTACTTC

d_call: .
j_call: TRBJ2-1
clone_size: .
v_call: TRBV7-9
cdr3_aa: CASEASPEQFF
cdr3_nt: TGTGCCAGCGAGGCCTCCCCCGAGCAGTTCTTC

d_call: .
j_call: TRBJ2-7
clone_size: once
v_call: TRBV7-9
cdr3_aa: CASSLAGVVYEQYF
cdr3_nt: TGTGCCAGCAGCTTAGCCGGGGTGGTCTACGAGCAGTACTTC

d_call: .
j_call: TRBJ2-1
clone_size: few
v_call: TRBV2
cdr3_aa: CASSEQGSSYNEQFF
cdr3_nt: TGTGCCAGCAGTGAACAGGGGAGCTCCTACAATGAGCAGTTCTTC

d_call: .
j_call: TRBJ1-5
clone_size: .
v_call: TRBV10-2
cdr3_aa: CASSELQVGQPQHF
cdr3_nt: TGCGCCAGCAGTGAGTTACAGGTTGGTCAGCCCCAGCATTTT

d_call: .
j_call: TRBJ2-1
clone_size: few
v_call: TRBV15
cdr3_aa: CATSRDYQIEQFF
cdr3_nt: TGTGCCACCAGCAGGGACTACCAGATTGAGCAGTTCTTC

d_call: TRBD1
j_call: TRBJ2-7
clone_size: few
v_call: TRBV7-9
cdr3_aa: CASSSGQFYEQYF
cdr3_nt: TGTGCCAGCAGCTCGGGACAGTTCTACGAGCAGTACTTC

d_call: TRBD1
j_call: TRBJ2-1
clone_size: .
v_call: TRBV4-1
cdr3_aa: CASSQGDRGNEQFF
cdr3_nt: TGCGCCAGCAGCCAAGGGGACAGGGGCAATGAGCAGTTCTTC

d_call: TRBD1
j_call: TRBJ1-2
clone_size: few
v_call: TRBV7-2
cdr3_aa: CASSSGQGARYGYTF
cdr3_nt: TGTGCCAGCAGCTCGGGACAGGGGGCGCGGTATGGCTACACCTTC

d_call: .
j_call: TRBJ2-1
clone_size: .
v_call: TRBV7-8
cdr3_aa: CASTRSGGSSYNEQFF
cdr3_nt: TGTGCCAGCACCCGGTCGGGGGGCAGCTCCTACAATGAGCAGTTCTTC

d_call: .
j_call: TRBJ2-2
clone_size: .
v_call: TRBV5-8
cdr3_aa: CASSPFFGQNTGKLFF
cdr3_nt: TGTGCCAGCAGCCCTTTCTTCGGACAGAACACCGGGAAGCTGTTTTTT

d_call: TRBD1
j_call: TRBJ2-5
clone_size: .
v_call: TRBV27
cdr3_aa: CASIPVPPTGGGETQYF
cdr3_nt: TGTGCCAGCATTCCCGTTCCCCCGACAGGGGGAGGGGAGACCCAGTACTTC

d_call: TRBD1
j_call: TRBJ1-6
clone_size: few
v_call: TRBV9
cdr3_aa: CASSVGQGDSPLHF
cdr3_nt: TGTGCCAGCAGCGTAGGACAGGGTGACTCACCCCTCCACTTT

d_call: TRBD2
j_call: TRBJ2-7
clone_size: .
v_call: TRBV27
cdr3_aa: CASSSGSGGAYEQYF
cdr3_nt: TGTGCCAGCAGTTCCGGTAGCGGGGGGGCTTACGAGCAGTACTTC

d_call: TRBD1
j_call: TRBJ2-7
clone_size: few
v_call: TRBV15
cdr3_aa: CATSRGGQAYEQYF
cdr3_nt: TGTGCCACCAGCAGAGGGGGACAGGCCTACGAGCAGTACTTC

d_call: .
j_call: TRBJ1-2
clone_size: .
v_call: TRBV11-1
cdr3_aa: CASSRLGGNYGYTF
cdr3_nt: TGTGCCAGCAGCCGATTGGGGGGTAACTATGGCTACACCTTC

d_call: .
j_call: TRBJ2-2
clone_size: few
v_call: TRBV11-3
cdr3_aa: CASSRDILGELFF
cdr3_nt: TGTGCCAGCAGCCGGGACATCCTCGGGGAGCTGTTTTTT

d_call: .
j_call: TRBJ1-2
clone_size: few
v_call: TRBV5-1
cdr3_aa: CASSLNGEYGYTF
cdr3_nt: TGCGCCAGCAGCTTAAATGGAGAATATGGCTACACCTTC